The 14 T cell receptor beta chains listed next were all sequenced from one sample in a study of beta chain features in type 1 diabetes. Expressed TCRB transcripts were sequenced because the isolated RNA had all been reverse transcribed beforehand. Using immunoSEQ multiplex PCR, the repertoire was profiled, and TCRdb retains in-frame clones only, with some absent. The data contain 120,000 to 150,000 clones, 40% to 55% of them singletons. The material sequenced was Tregs from blood. The receptors derive from a young man in good health.

V gene TRBV5-1 combines with J gene TRBJ1-6; D might be TRBD1 (5 bases). The germline V gene has CDR1 SGHRS and CDR2 YFSETQ. The CDR3 contains 13 residues. Trimming stripped 5 bases from V and 5 bases from J, with 8 bases between. The CDR3 is CASRSGDNSPLHF. CDR3 sequence (DNA): TGCGCCAGCAGATCGGGGGATAATTCACCCCTCCACTTT.

V and J are TRBV7-2 and TRBJ1-2; 9 nucleotides agree with TRBD1. CDR1 and CDR2 from the germline V gene are SGHTA and FQGNSA. CDR3 size: 14 residues. V shed 6 bases, J shed 2 bases, and the junction held 4 bases outside the gene matches. The CDR3 DNA reads TGTGCCAGCAGTTACAGGGGGCAGAACTATGGCTACACCTTC. Translation: CASSYRGQNYGYTF.

This clone has more than one count but fewer than ten. The CDR3 reads CASSLQNYGYTF. The CDR3 DNA is TGTGCCAGCAGTTTACAGAACTATGGCTACACCTTC. The rearrangement uses TRBV28 and TRBJ1-2; D is uncertain. Germline V gene lookup returns CDR1 MDHEN and CDR2 SYDVKM. The CDR3 is made up of 12 amino acids. Trimming removed 2 bases at V and 2 bases at J, with 3 bases between.

CDR3 region: CASSSLAGGELFF. As DNA, the CDR3 is TGTGCCAGCAGTTCCCTAGCGGGCGGGGAGCTGTTTTTT. The gene calls are TRBV6-6 and TRBJ2-2, with TRBD2 matching over 8 bases. With 4 bases clipped from V and 7 bases from J, the junction kept 2 bases outside the gene matches. This CDR3 region has 13 residues. Germline lookup yields CDR1 MNHNY and CDR2 SVGAGI (reference sequence).

DNA for the CDR3: TGTGCCAGCAGTCCGCAGGCACAAGAGACCCAGTACTTC. Translation: CASSPQAQETQYF. The chain joins TRBV9 to TRBJ2-5; D remains ambiguous. Germline lookup yields CDR1 SGDLS and CDR2 YYNGEE. The CDR3 is 13 amino acids. Trimming removed 5 bases at V and 2 bases at J, with 10 bases between.

The genes are TRBV6-1 and TRBJ1-1; 9 positions match TRBD1. The CDR3 has 14 residues. After removal of 7 bases from V and 5 bases from J, the junction contained 8 bases not matched to a gene. Per the germline V gene, CDR1 is MNHNS and CDR2 is SASEGT. In nucleotides, the CDR3 is TGTGCCAGCACTCGACAGGGGGGAGGGACTGAAGCTTTCTTT. Translation: CASTRQGGGTEAFF.

The rearrangement joins TRBV28 to TRBJ2-7; TRBD1 is a possible D gene (6 bases). The CDR3 is 15 residues long. Trimming shortened V by 1 base and J by 6 bases, and 16 bases separated the two germline ends. Germline CDR1 and CDR2: MDHEN and SYDVKM. In DNA form, the CDR3 reads TGTGCCAGCAGTTTATTGGGGGCAGGGATGGGCGAGCAGTACTTC. It codes for CASSLLGAGMGEQYF.

DNA of the CDR3: TGTGCCAGCAGCGTAGGGGGGGGGTTGCTTTCACCCCTCCACTTT. Protein sequence: CASSVGGGLLSPLHF. The genes are TRBV9 and TRBJ1-6; D possibly corresponds to TRBD1 (5 bases). Trimming took 0 bases from V and 9 from J, leaving 13 bases between them. This CDR3 is 15 amino acids long. CDR1 is SGDLS and CDR2 is YYNGEE in the germline V gene. The full variable domain, completed using reference TRBV9 and TRBJ1-6, is DSGVTQTPKHLITATGQRVTLRCSPRSGDLSVYWYQQSLDQGLQFLIQYYNGEERAKGNILERFSAQQFPDLHSELNLSSLELGDSALYFCASSVGGGLLSPLHFGNGTRLTVT.

The V gene is TRBV28, the J gene TRBJ2-7; possibly TRBD1 for D (6 bases). Germline loops: CDR1 MDHEN, CDR2 SYDVKM. The CDR3 spans 17 residues. V was trimmed by 6 bases and J by 3 bases, leaving 24 bases between them. CDR3: CASRPPTGSRHFYEQYF. The CDR3 DNA reads as TGTGCCAGCAGGCCACCGACAGGATCTCGTCATTTCTACGAGCAGTACTTC.

This sequence joins TRBV19 and TRBJ2-5, with 10 bases fitting TRBD2. This CDR3 region has 15 residues. The germline gives CDR1 LNHDA, CDR2 SQIVND (reference sequence). With 4 bases clipped from V and 11 bases from J, the junction kept 13 bases outside the gene matches. This chain's CDR3 is CASSTIAGGYTEQYF. The CDR3 DNA reads as TGTGCCAGTAGTACCATAGCGGGAGGATACACAGAGCAGTACTTC.

The chain employs TRBV4-2 and TRBJ2-2, with TRBD1 matching 9 bases. Germline CDR1 is LGHNA and CDR2 is YNFKEQ. The junction had 6 bases not matched to a gene; V was cut back by 0 bases and J by 4 bases. This CDR3 contains 17 residues. The DNA for the CDR3 is TGTGCCAGCAGCCAAGATAGGACAGGGGTCGGCACCGGGGAGCTGTTTTTT. Translation: CASSQDRTGVGTGELFF.

CDR3 amino acids: CASSPGYRGYGYTF. The CDR3 DNA reads as TGTGCCAGCTCGCCGGGATATCGGGGCTATGGCTACACCTTC. The genes are TRBV18 and TRBJ1-2, with D unclear. The V gene lost 6 bases and the J gene lost 4 bases, with 15 bases spanning the gap. Germline CDR1 reads KGHSH; CDR2 reads LQKENI. The CDR3 length is 14 residues.

J is TRBJ2-3 and V is TRBV7-2, with 11 bases matching TRBD2. There are 15 residues in the CDR3. With V trimmed by 5 bases and J by 2 bases, 3 bases remained unmatched. Germline CDR1 is SGHTA and CDR2 is FQGNSA. The CDR3, as DNA: TGTGCCAGCAGCGAACTAGCGGGGGTCACAGATACGCAGTATTTT. Its protein is CASSELAGVTDTQYF.

The CDR3 nucleotides are TGTGCCAGCAGTCTACAGGGCAGGGTGGATTCACCCCTCCACTTT. Translated: CASSLQGRVDSPLHF. The chain has TRBV5-5 and TRBJ1-6, with a weak D call TRBD1 (6 bases). Germline-derived CDR1 and CDR2 are SGHKS and YYEKEE (reference sequence). V lost 5 bases to trimming and J lost 8 bases, with 17 bases between them. This CDR3 region has 15 residues.